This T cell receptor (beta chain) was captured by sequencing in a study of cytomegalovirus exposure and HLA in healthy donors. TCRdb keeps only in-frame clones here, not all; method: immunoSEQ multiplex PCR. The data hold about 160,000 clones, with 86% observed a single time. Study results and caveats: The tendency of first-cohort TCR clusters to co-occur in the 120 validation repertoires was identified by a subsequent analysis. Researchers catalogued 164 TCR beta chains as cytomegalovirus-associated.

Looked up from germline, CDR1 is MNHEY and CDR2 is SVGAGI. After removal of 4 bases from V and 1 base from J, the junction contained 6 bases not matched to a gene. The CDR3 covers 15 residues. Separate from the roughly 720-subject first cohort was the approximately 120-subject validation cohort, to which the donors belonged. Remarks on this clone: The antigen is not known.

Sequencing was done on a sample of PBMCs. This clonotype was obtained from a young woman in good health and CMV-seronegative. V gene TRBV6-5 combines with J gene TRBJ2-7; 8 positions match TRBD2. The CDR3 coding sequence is TGTGCCAGCAGTTCGAGCGGGAGTGCGTCCTACGAGCAGTACTTC. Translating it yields CASSSSGSASYEQYF.